This TCR beta chain originates from a study of beta chain features in type 1 diabetes. Study findings and constraints: The naive, central memory and Treg TCRB repertoires of patients appeared to be more similar to one another than those of healthy donors. Significant though moderate, a shortening of TCRB CDR3s appeared in all four CD4+ subsets of Type 1 diabetes patients.

Expressed TCRB transcripts were sequenced because the entire RNA isolate underwent reverse transcription. Libraries were prepared by immunoSEQ multiplex PCR; TCRdb keeps only in-frame clonotypes and omits some of them. The repertoire holds over 150,000 clones, 10% seen once, with 0.5% in the top ten. The germline CDR1 and CDR2 sequences are SNHLY and FYNNEI. V was pared by 2 bases and J by 5 bases, with 6 bases of the junction left unmatched. CDR3 length: 14 amino acids. This clone was seen a handful of times. Its antigen is currently unknown. A single heparinised blood sample, averaging about 120 mL, was obtained per donor.

V and J are TRBV2 and TRBJ2-7, with 7 bases aligning to TRBD1. Sequences were obtained from central memory CD4+ T cells from blood. This sequence originates from a man under 40 with type 1 diabetes. The CDR3 region is CASSETGDGHEQYF. In nucleotides, the CDR3 is TGTGCCAGCAGTGAAACAGGGGATGGCCACGAGCAGTACTTC.